One sample yielded the 22 T cell receptor beta chains listed below, sequenced in a study of tumor and adjacent non-tumor tissue in lung cancer. The template was RNA from unsorted bulk tissue. Three rounds of nested PCR, following a modified ARM-PCR protocol, produced the TCRbeta library. TCRdb reprocessed the multiplex PCR reads with MiXCR, giving one entry per CDR3 protein. The data hold 200,000 or so distinct CDR3 sequences, with around 70% observed a single time. The sequencing sample was made of lung tumor tissue. All receptors derive from a man aged 55 to 69 with non-small cell lung cancer.

The chain employs TRBV12-3 or TRBV12-4 and TRBJ2-3; maybe TRBD2 (6 bases). Trimming removed 5 bases from V and 6 bases from J, with 15 bases in between. There are 14 residues in the CDR3. CDR3 loop: CASSVGPGRDTQYF. The CDR3 DNA reads TGTGCCAGCAGTGTAGGACCTGGGAGGGATACGCAGTATTTT.

With regard to this clonotype: This may stem from a read error, because a much larger clone lies one nucleotide away. The chain employs TRBV5-5 and TRBJ2-1; D ambiguous. Per the germline V gene, CDR1 is SGHKS and CDR2 is YYEKEE (reference sequence). V was pared by 1 base and J by 2 bases, with 13 bases between. The CDR3 is made up of 16 amino acids. The CDR3 bases are TGTGCCAGCAGCTTGACGGTGGTAGGTACCTACAATGAGCAGTTCTTC. It encodes CASSLTVVGTYNEQFF.

To note about this clonotype: Compared with germline, one end of the junction differs, possibly owing to a read error. The V and J genes are TRBV29-1 and TRBJ2-7; 7 bases match TRBD2. The CDR3 is 13 residues long. CDR1 is SQVTM, CDR2 ANQGSEA, per germline. The CDR3 here is CTVGGVGTPEQYF. The CDR3 DNA is TGCACCGTGGGAGGGGTGGGAACCCCCGAGCAGTATTTC.

This clonotype was seen only a few times. The chain uses TRBV14 and TRBJ2-1, with 8 bases identical to TRBD2. J was trimmed by 7 bases and V by 4 bases; bases with no gene match: 9. The CDR3 loop spans 15 amino acids. Germline V lookup: CDR1 SGHDN, CDR2 FVKESK. The CDR3 loop is CASSRSGVRGNEQFF. CDR3 in DNA: TGTGCCAGCAGCCGTAGCGGGGTGAGGGGAAATGAGCAGTTCTTC.

A word on this clonotype: Germline is not matched at one junction end, which may reflect a read error. This chain connects TRBV12-3 or TRBV12-4 to TRBJ2-5, with D hard to call. The CDR3 consists of 15 residues. The CDR3 coding sequence is TGTGTCAGCAGACATAGTGGGGTTGTTCAAGAGACCCAGTACTTC. Translated: CVSRHSGVVQETQYF.

With regard to this clonotype: A much larger clone lies a single base off, so this may be a read error. The CDR3 region has the DNA TGTGCCAGCAGCCGGGAGTGGGGATCCGGGGAGCTGTTTTTT. It codes for CASSREWGSGELFF. The chain joins TRBV6-1 to TRBJ2-2, with a tentative D call TRBD2 (6 bases). Germline V gene lookup returns CDR1 MNHNS and CDR2 SASEGT. V dropped 6 bases and J dropped 6 bases, with 14 bases sitting between them. This CDR3 is 14 amino acids long.

CDR3 in DNA: TGTGCCAGCAGTCTGAACAGGGCTTACAATGAGCAGTTCTTC. As protein: CASSLNRAYNEQFF. The chain combines TRBV6-5 with TRBJ2-1, with D maybe TRBD1 (6 bases). The CDR3 sequence is 14 residues long. The germline V gene has CDR1 MNHEY and CDR2 SVGAGI. V lost 5 bases, J lost 4 bases, and 12 bases lay in between.

A remark on this clonotype: One end of the junction fails to match germline, which may point to a read error. This rearrangement joins TRBV12-3 or TRBV12-4 to TRBJ1-1, with TRBD1 as a possible D gene (5 bases). This CDR3 spans 15 amino acids. CDR3 loop: CASSRAGTWNTDAIF. CDR3 in DNA: TGTGCCAGCAGTCGCGCCGGGACTTGGAACACTGACGCTATCTTT.

This sequence joins TRBV4-3 and TRBJ2-4; no clear D gene. CDR3 size: 16 residues. Germline V gives CDR1 LGHNA, CDR2 YSLEER. The ends were cut back, 0 bases at V and 16 bases at J, with 25 bases in the middle. The CDR3 DNA reads as TGCGCCAGCAGCCAAGAACTCAAGGGCCGAGAAAACATTCGCTACTTC. Protein: CASSQELKGRENIRYF.

Points on this clonotype: The CDR3 end shows no conserved phenylalanine or tryptophan, and so a read error is likely. The chain recombines TRBV11-2 with TRBJ2-6; 7 nucleotides line up with TRBD1. The CDR3 extends over 19 amino acids. Germline-derived CDR1 and CDR2 are SGHAT and FQNNGV. The DNA for the CDR3 is TGTGCCTGCAGCTTAGTTCCAAAGGACAGGCCCTCTGGAGCCAACGTCCTGACTTTG. Encoded protein: CACSLVPKDRPSGANVLTL.

Regarding this clonotype: At one boundary the junction diverges from the germline segment, which might be a read error. The CDR3 protein is CASSQPGGYNERFF. The CDR3 coding sequence is TGTGCCAGCAGCCAACCGGGGGGCTACAATGAGCGGTTCTTC. This chain joins TRBV6-6 and TRBJ2-1, with a possible D match to TRBD2 (7 bases). The CDR3 is made up of 14 amino acids. The V gene's germline CDR1 is MNHNY and CDR2 SVGAGI (reference sequence).

Regarding this clonotype: At one end the junction does not follow the germline gene, possibly because of a read error. The chain carries TRBV4-2 and TRBJ2-3, with 9 bases matching TRBD2. The CDR3 runs to 16 residues. The germline V gene encodes CDR1 LGHNA and CDR2 YNFKEQ. DNA for the CDR3: TGTGCCATCAGCCAAGGAAGGGTGCGGGGGGGACATATTCAGTATTTT. Protein product: CAISQGRVRGGHIQYF.

Regarding this clonotype: Its ends do not fully match the called genes, so a read error is possible. The chain recombines TRBV5-1 with TRBJ2-5; 9 bases align to TRBD2. The germline gives CDR1 SGHRS, CDR2 YFSETQ. The CDR3 extends over 16 amino acids. The CDR3 protein is CASSWRLAVVQETQYF. For the CDR3, the DNA is TGCGCCAGTAGCTGGCGACTAGCGGTGGTCCAAGAGACCCAGTACTTC.

About this clonotype itself: The junction does not match germline at one end; this may be a read error. The chain links TRBV4-2 to TRBJ2-7; TRBD2 aligns across 7 bases. The CDR3 runs 14 residues. Per germline, CDR1 LGHNA and CDR2 YNFKEQ. CDR3 bases: TGCGCCAGCAGCCAAGTGATGCGGGAGCACGAGCAGTACTTC. Its translation is CASSQVMREHEQYF.

This clonotype was counted many times. CDR3 amino acids: CASSEGSGSNYHEQYF. The CDR3 DNA reads TGTGCCAGCAGTGAGGGGAGCGGGAGTAACTACCACGAGCAGTACTTC. The V call is TRBV6-1, the J call TRBJ2-7; TRBD2 agrees at 8 bases. The CDR3 sequence is 16 residues long. CDR1 MNHNS and CDR2 SASEGT come from the germline V gene. V lost 3 bases, J lost 5 bases, and 12 bases stayed unmatched.

This clonotype was detected only a few times. V and J are TRBV6-2 or TRBV6-3 and TRBJ1-5; D might be TRBD1 (5 bases). Germline CDR1 reads MNHEY; CDR2 reads SVGEGT. The CDR3 spans 15 residues. The V end lost 6 bases, the J end lost 4 bases, and 16 bases lay between the germline ends. CDR3 DNA: TGTGCCAGCAGCCCCCGGAGGGACGGAAATCAGCCCCAGCATTTT. It yields the protein CASSPRRDGNQPQHF.

This sequence joins TRBV6-1 and TRBJ1-5; D unresolved. This CDR3 has 16 amino acids. V lost 6 bases and J 0 bases, leaving 15 bases between the germline ends. Germline-derived CDR1 and CDR2 are MNHNS and SASEGT. CDR3 region: CASRLAGRFSNQPQHF. DNA of the CDR3: TGTGCCAGCAGGCTGGCTGGCAGATTTAGCAATCAGCCCCAGCATTTT.

With respect to this clonotype: Given a much more abundant clone one base away, this may be a read error. J is TRBJ1-6 and V is TRBV6-5; D is possibly TRBD1 (5 bases). From germline, CDR1 is MNHEY and CDR2 SVGAGI. The CDR3 is 14 amino acids. The CDR3 nucleotides read TGTGCCAGCAGTTATGGGGACTATAATTCAGCCCTCCACTTT. Translated, it gives CASSYGDYNSALHF.

This clonotype was observed a handful of times. The rearrangement uses TRBV6-5 and TRBJ2-7; a possible D gene is TRBD2 (6 bases). The CDR3 runs 11 residues. The germline gives CDR1 MNHEY, CDR2 SVGAGI. Trimming removed 4 bases from V and 7 bases from J, with 8 bases in between. The CDR3 DNA reads as TGTGCCAGCAGTTTTCTAGCGGAGCAGTACTTC. Translated: CASSFLAEQYF.

This rearrangement joins TRBV6-1 to TRBJ2-1, with TRBD2 identical over 7 bases. The CDR3 runs to 13 residues. Germline CDR1 reads MNHNS; CDR2 reads SASEGT. V was pared by 6 bases and J by 12 bases, with 11 bases of the junction left unmatched. The CDR3 region has the DNA TGTGCCAGCAGGGCGGGGGTGAACTATGTGCAGTTCTTC. It encodes CASRAGVNYVQFF.

Only a few counts were recorded for this clonotype. The chain is built from TRBV6-5 and TRBJ2-3; D perhaps matches TRBD1 (6 bases). The germline gives CDR1 MNHEY, CDR2 SVGAGI. CDR3 size: 13 residues. Deletions cut 6 bases from V and 7 bases from J, with 14 bases between. The CDR3 region has the DNA TGTGCCAGCAGGCCATCGCAGGGGTATACGCAGTATTTT. Its protein is CASRPSQGYTQYF.

Turning to this clonotype: The junction shows a germline mismatch at one end, possibly a read error. The chain is built from TRBV5-4 and TRBJ2-3; unclear D gene. CDR3 length equals 14 residues. Germline V gene lookup returns CDR1 SGHNT and CDR2 YYREEE (reference sequence). The CDR3: CVSSLWTPTDTQYF. The CDR3 DNA sequence: TGTGTCAGCAGCTTGTGGACCCCCACAGATACACAGTATTTT. Drawing the rest from reference TRBV5-4 and TRBJ2-3, the complete variable domain is ETGVTQSPTHLIKTRGQQVTLRCSSQSGHNTVSWYQQALGQGPQFIFQYYREEENGRGNFPPRFSGLQFPNYSSELNVNALELDDSALYLCVSSLWTPTDTQYFGPGTRLTVL.